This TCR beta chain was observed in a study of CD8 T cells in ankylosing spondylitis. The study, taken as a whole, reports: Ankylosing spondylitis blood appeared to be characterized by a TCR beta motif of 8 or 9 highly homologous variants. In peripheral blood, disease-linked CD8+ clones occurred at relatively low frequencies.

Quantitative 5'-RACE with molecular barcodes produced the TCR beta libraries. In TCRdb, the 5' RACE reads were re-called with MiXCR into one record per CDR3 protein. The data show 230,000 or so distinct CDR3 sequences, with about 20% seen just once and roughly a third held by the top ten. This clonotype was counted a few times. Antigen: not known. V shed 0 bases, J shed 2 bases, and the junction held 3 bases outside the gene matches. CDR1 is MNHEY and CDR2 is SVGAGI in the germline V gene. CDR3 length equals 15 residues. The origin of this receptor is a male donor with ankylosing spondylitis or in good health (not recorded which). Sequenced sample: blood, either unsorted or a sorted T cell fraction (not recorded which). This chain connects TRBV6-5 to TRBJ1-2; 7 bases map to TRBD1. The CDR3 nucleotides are TGTGCCAGCAGTTACTCAACAGGGGAAAACTATGGCTACACCTTC. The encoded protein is CASSYSTGENYGYTF.